A single T cell receptor beta chain is shown here with its context. The target antigen is unknown. The entry originates in a study of STAT5B mutations in CD4+ large granular lymphocyte leukemia. Data came from immunoSEQ multiplex PCR; TCRdb stores just in-frame clones and leaves some out. The sample lists some 4,900 clones; around nine tenths were seen once. Padova, Helsinki and Shinshu hematology units supplied the CD4+ T-LGLL patients. Study-wide points: Roughly a quarter of private leukemic clonotypes occurred rarely in other patients' non-leukemic repertoires.

Sequenced material: PBMCs. This TCR was sampled from a middle-aged man with CD4+ T-cell large granular lymphocyte leukemia.

The CDR3 spells CASSLDLRNIQYF. In nucleotides, the CDR3 is TGTGCCAGCAGCTTAGACCTTAGGAACATTCAGTACTTC. The J gene is TRBJ2-4, the V gene TRBV11-3, with no clear D. Germline V gives CDR1 SGHNT, CDR2 YENEEA. This CDR3 comprises 13 residues. Trimming removed 0 bases at V and 7 bases at J, with 7 bases between.